The present T cell receptor beta chain was sequenced within a study of blood T cells in healthy people across ages. They isolated at least 6 million PBMCs from each sample. A second about 6 to 11 cycle PCR used barcoded and J-beta primers. TCRdb reprocessed the 5' RACE reads with MiXCR, giving one entry per CDR3 protein. The data show just over 1 million distinct CDR3 sequences, roughly 45% seen once. CDR3 size: 14 residues. The germline V gene encodes CDR1 SGDLS and CDR2 YYNGEE. V dropped 2 bases and J dropped 5 bases, with 14 bases sitting between them. The chain carries TRBV9 and TRBJ2-7, with D hard to call. The specimen sequenced was blood. The sequence was obtained from a woman aged 55-69 years in good health. The CDR3 protein is CASSVDPYGDEQYF. CDR3 DNA sequence: TGTGCCAGCAGCGTGGACCCCTACGGCGACGAGCAGTACTTC. The variable domain in full, with the rest retrieved from reference TRBV9 and TRBJ2-7, is DSGVTQTPKHLITATGQRVTLRCSPRSGDLSVYWYQQSLDQGLQFLIQYYNGEERAKGNILERFSAQQFPDLHSELNLSSLELGDSALYFCASSVDPYGDEQYFGPGTRLTVT.